This TCR beta chain was recorded in a study of blood T cell repertoires in COVID-19. Germline V gives CDR1 MDHEN, CDR2 SYDVKM. Trimming removed 5 bases from V and 4 bases from J; junction bases left unmatched: 4. The CDR3 has 14 amino acids. Libraries were prepared by immunoSEQ multiplex PCR; TCRdb keeps only in-frame clonotypes and omits some of them. Found here are about 270,000 clones, around 93% of them singletons; the top ten hold about 3%. The cohort comprised adults aged roughly 18 to 90 years residing in 20 to 25 US areas. This TCR came from a man aged 35-49 years who had been exposed to COVID-19. The J gene is TRBJ1-5, the V gene TRBV28, with 8 positions matching TRBD1. Sequenced material: PBMCs or T cells enriched from blood (not recorded which). In nucleotides, the CDR3 is TGTGCCAGCAGTAAGGACAGGGTAAATCAGCCCCAGCATTTT. Translation: CASSKDRVNQPQHF.